The sequence of this T cell receptor (beta chain) was determined in a study of shared clonotypes between healthy human individuals. Only CD45RO-negative cells positively selected for CCR7 counted as naive CD8 cells, so terminally differentiated effector memory CD45RA+ cells were excluded. Researchers divided each subset's genomic DNA evenly across several immunoSEQ plates. In the study's own analysis: Filtering differed for immunoSEQ, which gave only junction sequences without quality scores. Using immunoSEQ multiplex PCR, the repertoire was profiled, and TCRdb retains in-frame clones only, with some absent. The V and J calls and clone size come from that table; D and trimming were worked out from the DNA. The sample contains around 550,000 clones, roughly 95% of which appear only once. On this clone: Its antigen remains unknown.

Overall study findings and caveats: It was the non-shared clonotypes that had lower generation probabilities than clonotypes shared by all four donors.

Source material: naive CD8+ T cells sorted from blood. This TCR was recovered from a woman aged 30 to 39 in good health.

CDR3 sequence: CASSFYLSGLAGVETDTQYF. In DNA form, the CDR3 reads TGTGCCAGCAGTTTCTACTTATCGGGACTAGCGGGAGTGGAGACAGATACGCAGTATTTT. This chain uses TRBV28 with TRBJ2-3; 14 bases agree with TRBD2. The CDR3 has 20 amino acids. Per germline, CDR1 MDHEN and CDR2 SYDVKM. V was clipped by 3 bases and J by 3 bases; unmatched bases: 14.